The 9 T cell receptor beta chains below come from one sample, sequenced in a study of blood T cell repertoires in COVID-19. The data were produced by immunoSEQ multiplex PCR, yet TCRdb's version contains in-frame clones alone and is incomplete. This sample has 25,000 to 30,000 clones, with approximately 83% found just once. Sequenced: peripheral blood. Source of these receptors: a woman of 80 years or more with COVID-19, enrolled during active disease.

This chain links TRBV19 with TRBJ2-3; D is possibly TRBD2 (5 bases). The V end was cut by 3 bases, the J end by 9 bases, with 19 bases between. CDR3 size: 15 residues. CDR1 is LNHDA and CDR2 is SQIVND in the germline V gene (reference sequence). CDR3 sequence: CASSISSGGWETQYF. CDR3 sequence (DNA): TGTGCCAGTAGTATTTCCAGCGGTGGATGGGAAACGCAGTATTTT.

The V call is TRBV5-1, the J call TRBJ1-4; TRBD1 might be the D (6 bases). The V and J ends lost 0 bases and 4 bases respectively, with 13 bases between them. In germline, CDR1 is SGHRS, CDR2 YFSETQ. This CDR3 contains 16 residues. The DNA of the CDR3 is TGCGCCAGCAGCTTGGGACTGGGACACAATAATGAAAAACTGTTTTTT. Amino acids: CASSLGLGHNNEKLFF.

The chain links TRBV6-5 to TRBJ2-5; D remains unclear. This CDR3 region has 16 residues. The germline V and J ends were trimmed by 2 bases and 2 bases, with 15 bases remaining between them. Germline V gene lookup returns CDR1 MNHEY and CDR2 SVGAGI. In nucleotides, the CDR3 is TGTGCCAGCAGTTACACAGCTACCCGTTCACAAGAGACCCAGTACTTC. Its translation: CASSYTATRSQETQYF.

The chain recombines TRBV7-9 with TRBJ1-4, with no clear D. Trimming removed 1 base from V and 2 bases from J, with 14 bases in between. The germline V gene has CDR1 SEHNR and CDR2 FQNEAQ (reference sequence). The CDR3 spans 17 residues. CDR3 sequence (DNA): TGTGCCAGCAGCTTAGGCTTGACGGAGAGTACTAATGAAAAACTGTTTTTT. This translates into CASSLGLTESTNEKLFF.

The rearrangement uses TRBV19 and TRBJ2-2; 10 nucleotides line up with TRBD1. The CDR3 runs 14 residues. V lost 5 bases and J lost 6; bases outside the gene matches: 3. Germline values: CDR1 LNHDA, CDR2 SQIVND (reference sequence). CDR3 sequence (DNA): TGTGCCAGTAGTCGGGACAGGGGTCCCGGGGAGCTGTTTTTT. Protein product: CASSRDRGPGELFF.

This chain uses TRBV4-1 with TRBJ2-5; weak D call: TRBD2 (6 bases). Trimming removed 0 bases at V and 1 base at J, with 15 bases between. Germline V gives CDR1 MGHRA, CDR2 YSYEKL. This CDR3 contains 17 residues. This CDR3 reads CASSQESDTSIQETQYF. The CDR3 nucleotides read TGCGCCAGCAGCCAAGAGAGCGACACTAGCATCCAAGAGACCCAGTACTTC.

This chain links TRBV15 with TRBJ1-2; D unclear. Germline loops: CDR1 LNHNV, CDR2 YYDKDF (reference sequence). There are 19 residues in the CDR3. Trimming shortened V by 0 bases and J by 5 bases, and 25 bases separated the two germline ends. For the CDR3, the DNA is TGTGCCACCAGCAGAGAATACCGGGCCATGGACTCTAATAGTTATGGCTACACCTTC. The encoded protein is CATSREYRAMDSNSYGYTF. Full variable domain (outside the CDR3, taken from reference TRBV15 and TRBJ1-2): DAMVIQNPRYQVTQFGKPVTLSCSQTLNHNVMYWYQQKSSQAPKLLFHYYDKDFNNEADTPDNFQSRRPNTSFCFLDIRSPGLGDTAMYLCATSREYRAMDSNSYGYTFGSGTRLTVV.

This chain links TRBV5-1 with TRBJ1-1; D gene unclear. CDR3 size: 14 residues. V lost 1 base to trimming and J lost 5 bases, with 12 bases between them. Germline loops: CDR1 SGHRS, CDR2 YFSETQ. DNA for the CDR3: TGCGCCAGCAGCTTGCAAGGAGGGAGTACTGAAGCTTTCTTT. This gives the protein CASSLQGGSTEAFF.

CDR3 DNA: TGTGCCAGCAGTTACTCGGCGGGGGGTCAAGAGACCCAGTACTTC. Translation gives CASSYSAGGQETQYF. The chain links TRBV6-6 to TRBJ2-5; the match to TRBD2 covers 8 bases. CDR1 and CDR2 (germline): MNHNY, SVGAGI (reference sequence). CDR3 length: 15 amino acids. Germline trimming cut 0 bases from V and 2 bases from J; bases unmatched to any gene: 2.